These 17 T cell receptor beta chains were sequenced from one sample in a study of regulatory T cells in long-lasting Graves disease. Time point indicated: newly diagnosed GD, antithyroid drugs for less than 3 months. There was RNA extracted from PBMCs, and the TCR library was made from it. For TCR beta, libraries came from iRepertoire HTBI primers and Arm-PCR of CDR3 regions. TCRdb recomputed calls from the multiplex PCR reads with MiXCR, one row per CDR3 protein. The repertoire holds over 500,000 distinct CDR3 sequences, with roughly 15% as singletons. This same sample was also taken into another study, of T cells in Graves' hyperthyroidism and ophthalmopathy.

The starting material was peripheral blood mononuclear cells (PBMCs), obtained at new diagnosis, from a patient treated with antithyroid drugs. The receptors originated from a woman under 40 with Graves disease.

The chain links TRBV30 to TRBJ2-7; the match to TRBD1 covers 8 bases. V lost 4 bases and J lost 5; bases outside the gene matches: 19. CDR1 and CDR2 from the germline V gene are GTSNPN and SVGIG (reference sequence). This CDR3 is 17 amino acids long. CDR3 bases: TGTGCCTGGACACGAGACAGGGGCCCCGTCGGCGCCAACGAGCAGTACTTC. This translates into CAWTRDRGPVGANEQYF.

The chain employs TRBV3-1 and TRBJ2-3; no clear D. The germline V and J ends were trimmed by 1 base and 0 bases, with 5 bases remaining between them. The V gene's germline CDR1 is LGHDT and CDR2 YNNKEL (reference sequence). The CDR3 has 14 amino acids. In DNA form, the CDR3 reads TGTGCCAGCAGCCAAGGGATGAGCACAGATACGCAGTATTTT. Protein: CASSQGMSTDTQYF.

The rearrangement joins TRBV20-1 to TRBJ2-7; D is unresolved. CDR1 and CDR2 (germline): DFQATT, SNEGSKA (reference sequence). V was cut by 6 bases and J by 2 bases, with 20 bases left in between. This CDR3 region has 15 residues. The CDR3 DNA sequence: TGCAGTGCCTTAAACCCTTCAGCCTCCCCCTACGAGCAGTACTTC. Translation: CSALNPSASPYEQYF.

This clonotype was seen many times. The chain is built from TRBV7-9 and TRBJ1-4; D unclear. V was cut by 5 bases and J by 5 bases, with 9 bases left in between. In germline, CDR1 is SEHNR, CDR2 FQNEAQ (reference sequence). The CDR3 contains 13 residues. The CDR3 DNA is TGTGCCAGCAGCGAATTTGGGAATGAAAAACTGTTTTTT. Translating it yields CASSEFGNEKLFF.

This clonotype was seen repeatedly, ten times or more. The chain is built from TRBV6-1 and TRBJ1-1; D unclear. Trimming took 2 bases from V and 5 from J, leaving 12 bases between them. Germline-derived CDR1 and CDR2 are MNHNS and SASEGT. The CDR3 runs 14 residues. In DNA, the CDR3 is TGTGCCAGCAGTGAATCCCGGTCGCGGACTGAAGCTTTCTTT. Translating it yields CASSESRSRTEAFF.

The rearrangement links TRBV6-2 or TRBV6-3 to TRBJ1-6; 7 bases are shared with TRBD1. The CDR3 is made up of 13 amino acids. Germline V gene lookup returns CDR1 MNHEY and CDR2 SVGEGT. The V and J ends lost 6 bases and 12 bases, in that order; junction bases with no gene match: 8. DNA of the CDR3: TGTGCCAGCAGCCCAGGGGGAGGAGTACCCCTCCACTTT. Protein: CASSPGGGVPLHF.

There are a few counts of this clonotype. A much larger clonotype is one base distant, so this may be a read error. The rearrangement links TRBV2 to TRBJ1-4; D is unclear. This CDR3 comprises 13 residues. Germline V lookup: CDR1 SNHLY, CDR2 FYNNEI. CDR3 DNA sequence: TGTGCCAGCAGTGAAGGGATTGAGGCGAAACTGCTTTTT. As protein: CASSEGIEAKLLF.

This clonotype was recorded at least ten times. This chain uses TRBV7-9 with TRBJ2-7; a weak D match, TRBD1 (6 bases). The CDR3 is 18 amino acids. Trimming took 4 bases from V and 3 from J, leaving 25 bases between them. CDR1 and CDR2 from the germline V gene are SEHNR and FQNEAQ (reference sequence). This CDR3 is CASSYGTGHLAAIYEQYF. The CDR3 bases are TGTGCCAGCAGCTACGGGACGGGACATCTAGCCGCGATCTACGAGCAGTACTTC.

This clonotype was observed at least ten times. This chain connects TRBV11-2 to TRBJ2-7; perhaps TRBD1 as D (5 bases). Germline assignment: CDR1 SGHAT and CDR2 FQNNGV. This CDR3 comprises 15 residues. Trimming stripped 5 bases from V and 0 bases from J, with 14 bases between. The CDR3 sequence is CASSLQGDNSYEQYF. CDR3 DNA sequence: TGTGCCAGCAGCCTACAAGGGGATAACTCCTACGAGCAGTACTTC.

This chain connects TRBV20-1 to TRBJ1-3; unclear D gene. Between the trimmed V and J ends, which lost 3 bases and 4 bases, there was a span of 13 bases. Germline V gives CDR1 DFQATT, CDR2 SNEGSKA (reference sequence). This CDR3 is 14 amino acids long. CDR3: CSASRSPQGNTIYF. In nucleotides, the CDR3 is TGCAGTGCTAGCCGCTCACCACAGGGAAACACCATATATTTT.

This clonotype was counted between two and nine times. The CDR3 sequence is CASSSLADEQYF. For the CDR3, the DNA is TGTGCCAGCAGCTCCTTAGCAGACGAGCAGTACTTC. V and J are TRBV11-2 and TRBJ2-7; D gene uncertain. CDR3 length: 12 amino acids. In germline, CDR1 is SGHAT, CDR2 FQNNGV. Deletions cut 4 bases from V and 5 bases from J, with 9 bases between.

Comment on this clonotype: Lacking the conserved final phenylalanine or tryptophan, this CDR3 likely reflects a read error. The CDR3 loop is CASSVAGLGSNEQFL. In nucleotides, the CDR3 is TGTGCCAGCAGTGTAGCTGGACTAGGGTCCAATGAGCAGTTCCTC. The rearrangement joins TRBV2 to TRBJ2-1, with 7 bases fitting TRBD2. V lost 4 bases and J lost 6; bases outside the gene matches: 9. This CDR3 spans 15 amino acids. Germline V gene data show CDR1 as SNHLY and CDR2 as FYNNEI.

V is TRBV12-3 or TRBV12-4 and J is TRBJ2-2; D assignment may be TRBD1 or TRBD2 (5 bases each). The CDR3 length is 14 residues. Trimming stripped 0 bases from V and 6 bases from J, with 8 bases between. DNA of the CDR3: TGTGCCAGCAGTTTAGCAAGGGACGCCGGGGAGCTGTTTTTT. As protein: CASSLARDAGELFF.

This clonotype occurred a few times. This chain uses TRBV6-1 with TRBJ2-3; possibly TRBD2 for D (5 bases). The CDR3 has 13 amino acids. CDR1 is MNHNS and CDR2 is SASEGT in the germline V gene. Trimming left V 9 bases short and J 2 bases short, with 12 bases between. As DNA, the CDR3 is TGTGCCAGTCAAAGAGCGGACACAGATACGCAGTATTTT. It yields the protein CASQRADTDTQYF.

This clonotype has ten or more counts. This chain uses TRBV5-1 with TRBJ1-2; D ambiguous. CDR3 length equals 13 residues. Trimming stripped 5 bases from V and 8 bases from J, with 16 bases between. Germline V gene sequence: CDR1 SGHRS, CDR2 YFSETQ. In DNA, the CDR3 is TGCGCCAGCAGTTCAAGCCCCGGGCAGGGCTACACCTTC. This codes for CASSSSPGQGYTF.

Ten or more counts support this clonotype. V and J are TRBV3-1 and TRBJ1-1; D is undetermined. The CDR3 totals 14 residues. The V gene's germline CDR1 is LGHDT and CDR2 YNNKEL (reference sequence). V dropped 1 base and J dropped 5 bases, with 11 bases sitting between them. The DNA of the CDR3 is TGTGCCAGCAGCCAAGTTGGCGGTTGGACTGAAGCTTTCTTT. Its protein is CASSQVGGWTEAFF.

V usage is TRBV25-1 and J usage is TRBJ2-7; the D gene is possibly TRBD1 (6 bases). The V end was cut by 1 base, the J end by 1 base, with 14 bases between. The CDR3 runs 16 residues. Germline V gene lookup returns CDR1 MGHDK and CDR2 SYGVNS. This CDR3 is CASSESGRGRSYEQYF. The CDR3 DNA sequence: TGTGCCAGCAGTGAATCCGGCAGGGGTCGTTCCTACGAGCAGTACTTC.